A single sample gave rise to the 32 T cell receptor beta chains below, sequenced in a study of graft-versus-host responses after intestinal transplantation. These TCRs' antigens remain unknown. Here immunoSEQ multiplex PCR was the method, and the copy in TCRdb shows in-frame clones only, minus some. The sample has roughly 97,000 clones; 91% are singletons. The material sequenced was unstimulated CD4+ T cells sorted from spleen or lymph node cells, taken before transplant. The receptors derive from a human donor who was the organ donor for an intestinal transplant.

The chain uses TRBV5-5 and TRBJ1-4; D is ambiguous. Trimming took off 0 bases at V and 3 bases at J, with 9 bases between the two ends. The CDR3 runs to 15 residues. Germline V gives CDR1 SGHKS, CDR2 YYEKEE (reference sequence). The CDR3 loop is CASSLVAAPNEKLFF. CDR3 sequence (DNA): TGTGCCAGCAGCTTGGTAGCCGCCCCTAATGAAAAACTGTTTTTT.

V and J are TRBV5-8 and TRBJ1-1, with a weak D call TRBD1 (5 bases). Germline CDR1 and CDR2: SGHTS and YDEGEE. This CDR3 is built from 13 residues. V lost 7 bases to trimming and J lost 2 bases, with 12 bases between them. The CDR3 DNA reads TGTGCCAGCGGGACTGATTTCAACACTGAAGCTTTCTTT. Encoded protein: CASGTDFNTEAFF.

This chain connects TRBV5-1 to TRBJ1-2; tentative D call: TRBD1 (5 bases). CDR3 length: 14 residues. Trimming cost V 0 bases and J 4 bases, with 10 bases left between them. Germline V CDR1 and CDR2: SGHRS, YFSETQ. This CDR3 reads CASSLEGQGYGYTF. In nucleotides, the CDR3 is TGCGCCAGCAGCTTGGAGGGTCAGGGCTATGGCTACACCTTC.

The chain employs TRBV6-1 and TRBJ1-3; D remains unclear. The CDR3 contains 15 residues. Trimming cost V 2 bases and J 4 bases, with 12 bases left between them. Germline-derived CDR1 and CDR2 are MNHNS and SASEGT. Here the CDR3 reads CASSESSFSGNTIYF. In DNA form, the CDR3 reads TGTGCCAGCAGTGAATCTTCTTTTTCGGGAAACACCATATATTTT.

The chain combines TRBV5-1 with TRBJ2-5; D gene unclear. V was shortened by 5 bases and J by 1 base, with 15 bases between the two germline ends. CDR3 size: 15 residues. Germline-derived CDR1 and CDR2 are SGHRS and YFSETQ. The CDR3, as DNA: TGCGCCAGCAGAGATCCTTATGGCAGCCAAGAGACCCAGTACTTC. It codes for CASRDPYGSQETQYF.

A few counts support this clone. The V call is TRBV28, the J call TRBJ1-5; no clear D. Germline V gives CDR1 MDHEN, CDR2 SYDVKM. The CDR3 contains 16 residues. V lost 5 bases to trimming and J lost 0 bases, with 14 bases between them. The CDR3 reads CASSLGGSDSNQPQHF. The DNA of the CDR3 is TGTGCCAGCAGTCTAGGAGGGTCCGATAGCAATCAGCCCCAGCATTTT. Using reference TRBV28 and TRBJ1-5 for the parts outside the CDR3, the full variable domain is DVKVTQSSRYLVKRTGEKVFLECVQDMDHENMFWYRQDPGLGLRLIYFSYDVKMKEKGDIPEGYSVSREKKERFSLILESASTNQTSMYLCASSLGGSDSNQPQHFGDGTRLSIL.

The chain carries TRBV7-2 and TRBJ1-1; TRBD1 agrees at 12 bases. The CDR3 is 15 amino acids. Looked up from germline, CDR1 is SGHTA and CDR2 is FQGNSA. The trim removed 4 bases at V and 6 bases at J, leaving 6 bases unmatched. CDR3 nucleotides: TGTGCCAGCAGCTCCGGGGGGACAGGGGGCCCTGAAGCTTTCTTT. Its translation: CASSSGGTGGPEAFF.

This rearrangement joins TRBV5-6 to TRBJ2-3; a weak D match, TRBD2 (7 bases). V lost 0 bases and J lost 5, with 13 bases in between. Germline lookup yields CDR1 SGHDT and CDR2 YYEEEE. CDR3 length equals 15 residues. CDR3 in amino acids: CASSLVGGAGDTQYF. CDR3 coding DNA: TGTGCCAGCAGCTTGGTTGGGGGGGCCGGAGATACGCAGTATTTT.

The V call is TRBV7-9, the J call TRBJ2-3; 11 bases line up with TRBD2. The CDR3 length is 16 residues. With 3 bases clipped from V and 4 bases from J, the junction kept 6 bases outside the gene matches. CDR1 is SEHNR and CDR2 is FQNEAQ in the germline V gene (reference sequence). This chain's CDR3 is CASSFLAGGPADTQYF. DNA for the CDR3: TGTGCCAGCAGCTTCTTAGCGGGGGGGCCGGCAGATACGCAGTATTTT.

This chain uses TRBV5-6 with TRBJ2-7; D is undetermined. The V end lost 4 bases, the J end lost 4 bases, and 12 bases lay between the germline ends. This CDR3 is 13 amino acids long. Germline lookup yields CDR1 SGHDT and CDR2 YYEEEE. The CDR3 nucleotides read TGTGCCAGCAGCCCAAGCCTGATATACGAGCAGTACTTC. It encodes CASSPSLIYEQYF.

This sequence joins TRBV5-1 and TRBJ2-5; the D gene is possibly TRBD1 (6 bases). The assigned J gene may be wrong: the sequence end matches TRBJ2-7 better. The CDR3 length is 14 residues. Germline V gene data show CDR1 as SGHRS and CDR2 as YFSETQ. DNA for the CDR3: TGCGCCAGCAGCTTGGTTACAGGGACCCACGAGCAGTACTTC. Translating gives CASSLVTGTHEQYF.

A remark on this clone: The junction and the germline gene differ at one end; a read error may be behind it. This chain uses TRBV5-6 with TRBJ2-7; possibly TRBD1 for D (6 bases). Germline V gene sequence: CDR1 SGHDT, CDR2 YYEEEE. The CDR3 extends over 15 amino acids. CDR3 sequence reads: CASGLSGQRPYEQYF. CDR3 nucleotides: TGTGCCAGCGGCTTGTCAGGACAGAGACCCTACGAGCAGTACTTC.

The V gene is TRBV7-2, the J gene TRBJ2-5, with 9 positions matching TRBD1. Germline V lookup: CDR1 SGHTA, CDR2 FQGNSA. The ends lost 0 bases at V and 4 bases at J; junction bases unmatched: 3. This CDR3 has 15 amino acids. CDR3 DNA sequence: TGTGCCAGCAGCTTAGCTGGGACAGGGAGAGAGACCCAGTACTTC. It codes for CASSLAGTGRETQYF.

The V and J genes are TRBV5-4 and TRBJ1-2, with D uncertain. The CDR3 consists of 16 residues. Trimming shortened V by 5 bases and J by 4 bases, and 21 bases separated the two germline ends. The germline gives CDR1 SGHNT, CDR2 YYREEE (reference sequence). The CDR3 protein is CASSHAPVRQAYGYTF. As DNA, the CDR3 is TGTGCCAGCAGTCATGCACCCGTTAGGCAGGCCTATGGCTACACCTTC.

The chain couples TRBV27 to TRBJ2-5; 8 bases are shared with TRBD2. The CDR3 has 16 amino acids. V lost 5 bases to trimming and J lost 1 base; unmatched junction nucleotides: 9. The germline V gene encodes CDR1 MNHEY and CDR2 SMNVEV (reference sequence). In DNA form, the CDR3 reads TGTGCCAGCAGTCACTTCGGGACTAGTCTCCAAGAGACCCAGTACTTC. This gives the protein CASSHFGTSLQETQYF.

The genes are TRBV4-1 and TRBJ2-3; D uncertain. The V end was cut by 2 bases, the J end by 0 bases, with 6 bases between. Germline V gene lookup returns CDR1 MGHRA and CDR2 YSYEKL. The CDR3 is 14 residues long. CDR3: CASSQKTSTDTQYF. CDR3 bases: TGCGCCAGCAGCCAAAAAACTAGCACAGATACGCAGTATTTT.

The chain couples TRBV18 to TRBJ1-5; D is undetermined. This CDR3 is 15 amino acids long. V was pared by 3 bases and J by 0 bases, with 9 bases between. Germline CDR1 is KGHSH and CDR2 is LQKENI. The CDR3 nucleotides are TGTGCCAGCTCACCCGGACTGAATAGCAATCAGCCCCAGCATTTT. Protein: CASSPGLNSNQPQHF.

CDR3 amino acids: CASSGTKWGANEKLFF. The CDR3 bases are TGTGCCAGTAGTGGAACTAAGTGGGGGGCTAATGAAAAACTGTTTTTT. This rearrangement joins TRBV19 to TRBJ1-4; tentative D call: TRBD1 (5 bases). CDR3 length equals 16 residues. CDR1 LNHDA and CDR2 SQIVND come from the germline V gene (reference sequence). V gave up 5 bases and J gave up 3 bases, with 16 bases separating them. Full variable domain (remainder filled in from reference TRBV19 and TRBJ1-4): DGGITQSPKYLFRKEGQNVTLSCEQNLNHDAMYWYRQDPGQGLRLIYYSQIVNDFQKGDIAEGYSVSREKKESFPLTVTSAQKNPTAFYLCASSGTKWGANEKLFFGSGTQLSVL.

The chain links TRBV13 to TRBJ1-2; D remains ambiguous. The CDR3 is 17 residues long. The ends were cut back, 4 bases at V and 3 bases at J, with 21 bases in the middle. CDR1 PRHDT and CDR2 FYEKMQ come from the germline V gene (reference sequence). The CDR3 protein is CASSWFGLDGGYYGYTF. CDR3 coding DNA: TGTGCCAGCAGCTGGTTCGGGCTGGACGGAGGGTACTATGGCTACACCTTC.

The chain recombines TRBV18 with TRBJ1-4; D possibly corresponds to TRBD1 (6 bases). The CDR3 contains 16 residues. Germline V gene data show CDR1 as KGHSH and CDR2 as LQKENI. The V and J ends lost 3 bases and 3 bases respectively, with 14 bases between them. The CDR3, as DNA: TGTGCCAGCTCACCCCCTGACAGGAGGTCTAATGAAAAACTGTTTTTT. It codes for CASSPPDRRSNEKLFF.

The chain combines TRBV6-1 with TRBJ1-5, with D maybe TRBD1 (6 bases). CDR1 MNHNS and CDR2 SASEGT come from the germline V gene. Trimming left V 2 bases short and J 4 bases short, with 9 bases between. The CDR3 contains 14 residues. The CDR3 sequence is CASSEFGQNQPQHF. In nucleotides, the CDR3 is TGTGCCAGCAGTGAATTTGGACAGAATCAGCCCCAGCATTTT.

The rearrangement uses TRBV5-1 and TRBJ2-1; 11 nucleotides align to TRBD2. CDR1 is SGHRS, CDR2 YFSETQ, per germline. The CDR3 sequence is 18 residues long. The V and J ends lost 0 bases and 8 bases, in that order; junction bases with no gene match: 13. The CDR3 region is CASSLGTSGQHRGYEQFF. In DNA, the CDR3 is TGCGCCAGCAGCTTGGGGACTAGCGGGCAACACCGGGGGTATGAGCAGTTCTTC. Complete variable domain (other parts from reference TRBV5-1 and TRBJ2-1): KAGVTQTPRYLIKTRGQQVTLSCSPISGHRSVSWYQQTPGQGLQFLFEYFSETQRNKGNFPGRFSGRQFSNSRSEMNVSTLELGDSALYLCASSLGTSGQHRGYEQFFGPGTRLTVL.

This clone has only one observation. The chain uses TRBV2 and TRBJ1-5, with D maybe TRBD1 (5 bases). The germline V and J ends were trimmed by 8 bases and 2 bases, with 13 bases remaining between them. This CDR3 is 14 amino acids long. In germline, CDR1 is SNHLY, CDR2 FYNNEI. CDR3 sequence reads: CASRGRDGNQPQHF. The DNA of the CDR3 is TGTGCCAGCCGGGGGAGGGACGGCAATCAGCCCCAGCATTTT.

This rearrangement joins TRBV25-1 to TRBJ1-2; tentative D call: TRBD1 (6 bases). The CDR3 is 14 amino acids. Germline V gene data show CDR1 as MGHDK and CDR2 as SYGVNS. Trimming took off 2 bases at V and 8 bases at J, with 15 bases between the two ends. CDR3 protein: CASSEGRGGQGYTF. CDR3 DNA sequence: TGTGCCAGCAGTGAAGGTCGCGGGGGGCAGGGCTACACCTTC.

This clone appeared a single time. This chain uses TRBV2 with TRBJ2-7, with no clear D. This CDR3 has 15 residues. V dropped 4 bases and J dropped 0 bases, with 13 bases sitting between them. Germline V gene data show CDR1 as SNHLY and CDR2 as FYNNEI. CDR3 residues: CASSVGAQLSYEQYF. The CDR3 coding sequence is TGTGCCAGCAGTGTTGGAGCCCAGCTCTCCTACGAGCAGTACTTC.

The chain combines TRBV6-1 with TRBJ2-7; D perhaps matches TRBD2 (6 bases). V was cut by 7 bases and J by 6 bases, with 16 bases left in between. This CDR3 region has 13 residues. CDR1 and CDR2 from the germline V gene are MNHNS and SASEGT. The DNA for the CDR3 is TGTGCCAGCAAACGGGAGCCCAGGGCCGAGCAGTACTTC. Translating it yields CASKREPRAEQYF.

The chain recombines TRBV7-2 with TRBJ2-6, with D perhaps matching TRBD2 (5 bases). The length of the CDR3 is 17 residues. The V gene's germline CDR1 is SGHTA and CDR2 FQGNSA. V was pared by 3 bases and J by 0 bases, with 12 bases between. CDR3 sequence (DNA): TGTGCCAGCAGCTTGAGCGGCAGCAGCTCTGGGGCCAACGTCCTGACTTTC. Residues: CASSLSGSSSGANVLTF.

The CDR3 nucleotides read TGTGCCAGCAGCCAAGATCGTCAGGGCAATCAGCCCCAGCATTTT. Protein: CASSQDRQGNQPQHF. The J gene is TRBJ1-5, the V gene TRBV4-2; the D is unclear. The ends were cut back, 0 bases at V and 2 bases at J, with 8 bases in the middle. Germline V gene lookup returns CDR1 LGHNA and CDR2 YNFKEQ. CDR3 size: 15 residues.

This chain joins TRBV4-1 and TRBJ2-3; no clear D gene. CDR1 is MGHRA and CDR2 is YSYEKL in the germline V gene. Trimming removed 0 bases at V and 3 bases at J, with 13 bases between. The CDR3 extends over 16 amino acids. CDR3 sequence: CASSQDIGLVTDTQYF. CDR3 bases: TGCGCCAGCAGCCAAGATATCGGTCTAGTTACAGATACGCAGTATTTT.

This clone was observed a few times. The J gene is TRBJ2-2, the V gene TRBV9; D is unresolved. The CDR3 spans 15 residues. The ends were cut back, 1 base at V and 1 base at J, with 8 bases in the middle. In germline, CDR1 is SGDLS, CDR2 YYNGEE. The CDR3 reads CASSVTHKNTGELFF. The CDR3 DNA is TGTGCCAGCAGCGTAACCCACAAGAACACCGGGGAGCTGTTTTTT.

J is TRBJ1-4 and V is TRBV27; D remains ambiguous. The germline CDR1 and CDR2 sequences are MNHEY and SMNVEV (reference sequence). Trimming pared 6 bases from V and 4 bases from J, leaving 18 bases between. The CDR3 spans 16 residues. The CDR3 region has the DNA TGTGCCAGCAGCCGTAAAGTGGGCGGGAGTAATGAAAAACTGTTTTTT. It yields the protein CASSRKVGGSNEKLFF.

This chain joins TRBV25-1 and TRBJ1-4; a weak D match, TRBD1 (6 bases). Trimming took 2 bases from V and 0 from J, leaving 16 bases between them. The CDR3 spans 18 residues. Germline V gene data show CDR1 as MGHDK and CDR2 as SYGVNS. In nucleotides, the CDR3 is TGTGCCAGCAGTGAAATCCAGGGGAGGGATACAACTAATGAAAAACTGTTTTTT. It specifies CASSEIQGRDTTNEKLFF.